This TCR beta chain was sequenced in a study of blood T cell repertoires in COVID-19. Study-level information: Sites across the United States, Italy and Spain contributed samples from acute and convalescent COVID-19. Sample material is recorded as cDNA or gDNA derived from T cells, B-cell-depleted T cells, or PBMCs.

The CDR3 has 17 residues. Germline lookup yields CDR1 SEHNR and CDR2 FQNEAQ (reference sequence). Unmatched junction bases numbered 9, after V lost 1 base and J lost 6 bases. Authors' data handling: The authors estimated nucleated cell counts from reference gene primer amplification. Repertoires were generated with immunoSEQ multiplex PCR, while TCRdb's copy carries only in-frame clones and drops some. V, J and clone size were drawn from that table, and D and trimming were deduced from the DNA. The table lists roughly 110,000 clones, about 89% of them singletons. Material: peripheral blood. V is TRBV7-9 and J is TRBJ2-2; 9 positions match TRBD2. The sequence came from a man between 40 and 49 years old with acute or convalescent COVID-19. The CDR3 protein is CASSLESSGRFAGELFF. In DNA form, the CDR3 reads TGTGCCAGCAGCTTAGAGTCGAGCGGGAGGTTCGCCGGGGAGCTGTTTTTT.